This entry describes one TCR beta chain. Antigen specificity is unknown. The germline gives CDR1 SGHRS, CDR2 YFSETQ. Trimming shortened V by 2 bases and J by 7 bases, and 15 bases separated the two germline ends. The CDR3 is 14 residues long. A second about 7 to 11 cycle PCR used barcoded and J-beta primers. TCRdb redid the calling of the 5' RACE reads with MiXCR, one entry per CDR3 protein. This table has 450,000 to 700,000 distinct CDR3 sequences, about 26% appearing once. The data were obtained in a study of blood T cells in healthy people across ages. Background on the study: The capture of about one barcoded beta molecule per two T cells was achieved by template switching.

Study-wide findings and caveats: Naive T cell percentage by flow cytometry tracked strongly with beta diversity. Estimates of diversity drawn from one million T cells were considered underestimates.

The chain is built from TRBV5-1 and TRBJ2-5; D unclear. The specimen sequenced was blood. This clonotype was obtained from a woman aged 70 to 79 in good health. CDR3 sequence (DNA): TGCGCCAGCAGCTTCACGACGGGCTGGGGGACCCAGTACTTC. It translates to CASSFTTGWGTQYF.